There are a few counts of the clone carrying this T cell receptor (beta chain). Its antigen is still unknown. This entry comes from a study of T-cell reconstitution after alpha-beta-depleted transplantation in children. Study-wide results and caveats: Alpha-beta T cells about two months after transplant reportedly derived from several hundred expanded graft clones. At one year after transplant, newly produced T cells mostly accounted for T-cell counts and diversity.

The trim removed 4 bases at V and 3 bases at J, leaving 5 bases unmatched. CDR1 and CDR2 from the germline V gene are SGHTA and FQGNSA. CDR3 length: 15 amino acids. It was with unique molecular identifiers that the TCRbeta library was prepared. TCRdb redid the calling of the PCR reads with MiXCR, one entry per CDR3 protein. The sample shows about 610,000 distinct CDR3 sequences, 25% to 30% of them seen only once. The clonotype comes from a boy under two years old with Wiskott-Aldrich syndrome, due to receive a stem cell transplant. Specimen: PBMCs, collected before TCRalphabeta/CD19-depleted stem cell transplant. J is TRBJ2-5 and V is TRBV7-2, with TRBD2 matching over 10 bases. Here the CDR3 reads CASSSGTSVEETQYF. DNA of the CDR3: TGTGCCAGCAGCTCCGGGACTAGCGTAGAAGAGACCCAGTACTTC.